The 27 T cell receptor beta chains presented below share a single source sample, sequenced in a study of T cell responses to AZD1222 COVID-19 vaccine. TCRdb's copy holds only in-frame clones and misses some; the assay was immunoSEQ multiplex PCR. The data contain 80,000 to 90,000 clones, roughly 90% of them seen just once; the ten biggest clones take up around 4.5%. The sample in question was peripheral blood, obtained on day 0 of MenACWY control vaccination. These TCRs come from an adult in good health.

The CDR3 nucleotides are TGTGCCACCAGCAGGGAACATGAAAAACTGTTTTTT. Its protein product is CATSREHEKLFF. V and J are TRBV15 and TRBJ1-4; the D is unclear. This CDR3 comprises 12 residues. Germline V gene sequence: CDR1 LNHNV, CDR2 YYDKDF (reference sequence). The V and J ends lost 3 bases and 6 bases respectively, with 5 bases between them.

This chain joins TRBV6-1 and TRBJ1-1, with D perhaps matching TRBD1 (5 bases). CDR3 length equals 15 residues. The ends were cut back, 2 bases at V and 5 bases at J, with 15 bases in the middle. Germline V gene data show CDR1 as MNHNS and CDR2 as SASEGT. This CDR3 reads CASSEFGGWGTEAFF. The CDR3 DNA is TGTGCCAGCAGTGAATTTGGGGGGTGGGGAACTGAAGCTTTCTTT.

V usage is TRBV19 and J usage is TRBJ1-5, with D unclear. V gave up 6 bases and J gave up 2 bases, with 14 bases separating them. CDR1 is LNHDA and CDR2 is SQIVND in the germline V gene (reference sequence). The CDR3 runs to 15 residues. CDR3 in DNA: TGTGCCAGTAGCTGGGAGACGAATGGCAATCAGCCCCAGCATTTT. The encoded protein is CASSWETNGNQPQHF.

CDR3 nucleotides: TGTGCCAGCAGACTGACTGGCAATGAGCAGTTCTTC. This codes for CASRLTGNEQFF. The chain uses TRBV12-3 or TRBV12-4 and TRBJ2-1; D is uncertain. V lost 6 bases to trimming and J lost 6 bases, with 9 bases between them. The CDR3 loop spans 12 amino acids.

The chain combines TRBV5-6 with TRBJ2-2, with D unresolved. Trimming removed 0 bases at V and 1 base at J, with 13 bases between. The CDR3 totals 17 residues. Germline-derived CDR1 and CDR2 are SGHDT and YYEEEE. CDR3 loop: CASSLASSWGNTGELFF. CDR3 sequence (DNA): TGTGCCAGCAGCTTGGCCTCAAGTTGGGGGAACACCGGGGAGCTGTTTTTT.

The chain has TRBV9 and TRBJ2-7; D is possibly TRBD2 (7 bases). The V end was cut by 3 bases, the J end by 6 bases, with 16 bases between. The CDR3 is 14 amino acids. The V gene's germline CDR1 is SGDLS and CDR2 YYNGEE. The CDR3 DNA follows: TGTGCCAGCAGCGCACAAGGGGGGGATGGCGAGCAGTACTTC. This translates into CASSAQGGDGEQYF.

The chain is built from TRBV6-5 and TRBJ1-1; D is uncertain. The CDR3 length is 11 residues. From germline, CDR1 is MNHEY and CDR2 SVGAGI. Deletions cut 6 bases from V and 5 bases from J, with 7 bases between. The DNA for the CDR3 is TGTGCCAGCAGGATCGGGACTGAAGCTTTCTTT. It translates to CASRIGTEAFF.

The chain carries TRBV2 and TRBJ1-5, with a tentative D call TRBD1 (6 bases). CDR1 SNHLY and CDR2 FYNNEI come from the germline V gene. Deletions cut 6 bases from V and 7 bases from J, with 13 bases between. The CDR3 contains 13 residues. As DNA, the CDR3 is TGTGCCAGCAGCATAGGGGGAGGGCAGCCCCAGCATTTT. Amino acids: CASSIGGGQPQHF.

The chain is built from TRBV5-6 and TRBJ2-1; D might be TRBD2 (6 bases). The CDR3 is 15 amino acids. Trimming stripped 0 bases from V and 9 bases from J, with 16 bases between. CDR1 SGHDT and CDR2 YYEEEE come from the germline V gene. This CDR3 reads CASSLGVIAAGEQFF. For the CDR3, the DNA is TGTGCCAGCAGCTTGGGAGTCATAGCGGCGGGTGAGCAGTTCTTC.

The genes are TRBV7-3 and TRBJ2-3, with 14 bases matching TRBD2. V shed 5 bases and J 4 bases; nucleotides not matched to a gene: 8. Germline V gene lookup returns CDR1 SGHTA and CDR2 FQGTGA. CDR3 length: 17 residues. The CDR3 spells CASSPVGTSGSPDTQYF. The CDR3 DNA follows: TGTGCCAGCAGCCCCGTCGGGACTAGCGGGAGCCCAGATACGCAGTATTTT. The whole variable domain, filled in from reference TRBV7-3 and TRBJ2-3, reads GAGVSQTPSNKVTEKGKYVELRCDPISGHTALYWYRQSLGQGPEFLIYFQGTGAADDSGLPNDRFFAVRPEGSVSTLKIQRTERGDSAVYLCASSPVGTSGSPDTQYFGPGTRLTVL.

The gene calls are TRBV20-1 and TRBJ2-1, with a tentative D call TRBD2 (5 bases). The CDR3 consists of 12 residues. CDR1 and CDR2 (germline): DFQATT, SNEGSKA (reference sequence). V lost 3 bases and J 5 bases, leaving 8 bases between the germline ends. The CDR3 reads CSASRRNNEQFF. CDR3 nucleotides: TGCAGTGCTAGTAGGAGGAACAATGAGCAGTTCTTC.

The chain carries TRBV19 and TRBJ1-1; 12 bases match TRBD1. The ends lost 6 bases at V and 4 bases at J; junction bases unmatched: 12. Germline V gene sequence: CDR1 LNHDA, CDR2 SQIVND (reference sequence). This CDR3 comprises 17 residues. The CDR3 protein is CASRPGTGGAGGTEAFF. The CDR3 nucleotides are TGTGCCAGTAGACCCGGGACAGGGGGCGCAGGAGGCACTGAAGCTTTCTTT. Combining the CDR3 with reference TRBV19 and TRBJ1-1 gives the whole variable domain DGGITQSPKYLFRKEGQNVTLSCEQNLNHDAMYWYRQDPGQGLRLIYYSQIVNDFQKGDIAEGYSVSREKKESFPLTVTSAQKNPTAFYLCASRPGTGGAGGTEAFFGQGTRLTVV.

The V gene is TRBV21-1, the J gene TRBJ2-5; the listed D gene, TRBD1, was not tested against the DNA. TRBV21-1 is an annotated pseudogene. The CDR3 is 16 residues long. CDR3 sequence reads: CASSKAGTGGEETQYF. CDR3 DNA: TGTGCCAGCAGCAAAGCCGGGACAGGGGGAGAAGAGACCCAGTACTTC.

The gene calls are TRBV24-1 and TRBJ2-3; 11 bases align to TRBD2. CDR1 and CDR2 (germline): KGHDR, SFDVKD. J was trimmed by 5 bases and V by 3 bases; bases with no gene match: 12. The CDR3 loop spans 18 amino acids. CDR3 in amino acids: CATSDTAALAGARDTQYF. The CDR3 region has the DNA TGTGCCACCAGTGATACCGCGGCACTAGCGGGAGCGAGAGATACGCAGTATTTT.

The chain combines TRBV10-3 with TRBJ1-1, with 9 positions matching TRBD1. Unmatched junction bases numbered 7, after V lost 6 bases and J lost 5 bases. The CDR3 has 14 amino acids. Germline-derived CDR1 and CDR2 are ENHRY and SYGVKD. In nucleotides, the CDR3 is TGTGCCATCAGGGGACAGGGAGTAGGGACTGAAGCTTTCTTT. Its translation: CAIRGQGVGTEAFF.

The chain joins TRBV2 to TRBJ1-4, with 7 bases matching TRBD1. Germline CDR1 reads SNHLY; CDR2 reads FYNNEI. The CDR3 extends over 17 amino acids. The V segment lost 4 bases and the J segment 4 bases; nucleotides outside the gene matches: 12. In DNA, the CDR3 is TGTGCCAGCAGTGCACCTAGTATTAGGGGGCGTAATGAAAAACTGTTTTTT. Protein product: CASSAPSIRGRNEKLFF.

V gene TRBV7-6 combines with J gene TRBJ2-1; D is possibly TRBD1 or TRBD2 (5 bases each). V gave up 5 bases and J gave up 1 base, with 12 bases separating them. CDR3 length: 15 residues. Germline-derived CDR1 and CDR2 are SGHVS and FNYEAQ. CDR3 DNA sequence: TGTGCCAGCAGCCTCGGGACCATTTCCTACAATGAGCAGTTCTTC. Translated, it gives CASSLGTISYNEQFF. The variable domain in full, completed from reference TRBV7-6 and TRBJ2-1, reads GAGVSQSPRYKVTKRGQDVALRCDPISGHVSLYWYRQALGQGPEFLTYFNYEAQQDKSGLPNDRFSAERPEGSISTLTIQRTEQRDSAMYRCASSLGTISYNEQFFGPGTRLTVL.

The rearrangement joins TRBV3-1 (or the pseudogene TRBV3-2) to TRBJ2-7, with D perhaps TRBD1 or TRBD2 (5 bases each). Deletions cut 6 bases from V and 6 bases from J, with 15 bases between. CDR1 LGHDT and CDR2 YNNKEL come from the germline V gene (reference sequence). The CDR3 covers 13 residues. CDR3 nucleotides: TGTGCCAGCAGGGGACGGCTCTCGGGCGAGCAGTACTTC. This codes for CASRGRLSGEQYF.

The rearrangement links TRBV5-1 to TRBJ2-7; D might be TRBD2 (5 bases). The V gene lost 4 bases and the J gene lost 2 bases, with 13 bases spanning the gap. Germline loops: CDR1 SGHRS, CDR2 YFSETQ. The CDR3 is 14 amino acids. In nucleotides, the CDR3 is TGCGCCAGCAGCGGGGAGACCGTAGCCTACGAGCAGTACTTC. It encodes CASSGETVAYEQYF. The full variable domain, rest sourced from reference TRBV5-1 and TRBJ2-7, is KAGVTQTPRYLIKTRGQQVTLSCSPISGHRSVSWYQQTPGQGLQFLFEYFSETQRNKGNFPGRFSGRQFSNSRSEMNVSTLELGDSALYLCASSGETVAYEQYFGPGTRLTVT.

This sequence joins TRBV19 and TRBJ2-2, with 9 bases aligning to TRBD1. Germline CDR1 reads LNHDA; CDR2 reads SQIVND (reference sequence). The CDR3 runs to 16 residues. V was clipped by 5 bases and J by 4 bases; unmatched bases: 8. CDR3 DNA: TGTGCCAGTAGTGCCGGACAGGGGAGATTCACCGGGGAGCTGTTTTTT. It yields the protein CASSAGQGRFTGELFF.

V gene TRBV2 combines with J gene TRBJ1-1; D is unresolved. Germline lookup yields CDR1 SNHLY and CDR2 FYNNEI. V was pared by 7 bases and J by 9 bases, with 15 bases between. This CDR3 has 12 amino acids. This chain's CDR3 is CASTSGPLKAFF. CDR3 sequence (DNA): TGTGCCAGCACTTCCGGGCCGTTAAAAGCTTTCTTT.

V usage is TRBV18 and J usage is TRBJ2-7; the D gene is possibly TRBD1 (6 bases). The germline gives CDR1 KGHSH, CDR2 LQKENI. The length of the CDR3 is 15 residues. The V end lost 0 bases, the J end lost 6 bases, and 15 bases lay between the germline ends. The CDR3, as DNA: TGTGCCAGCTCACCACCGAGTTCGACAGGTCGCGAGCAGTACTTC. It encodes CASSPPSSTGREQYF.

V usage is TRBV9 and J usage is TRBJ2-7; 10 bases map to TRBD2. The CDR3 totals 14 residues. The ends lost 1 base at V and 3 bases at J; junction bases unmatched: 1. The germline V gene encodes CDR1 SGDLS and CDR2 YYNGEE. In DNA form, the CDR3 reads TGTGCCAGCAGCGTAAGCGGGAGGGACTACGAGCAGTACTTC. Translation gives CASSVSGRDYEQYF.

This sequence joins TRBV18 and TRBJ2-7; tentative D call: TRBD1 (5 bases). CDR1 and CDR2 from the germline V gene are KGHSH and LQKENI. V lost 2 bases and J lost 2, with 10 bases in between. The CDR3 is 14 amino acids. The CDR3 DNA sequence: TGTGCCAGCTCACCAAGGGGTGACCCCTACGAGCAGTACTTC. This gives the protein CASSPRGDPYEQYF.

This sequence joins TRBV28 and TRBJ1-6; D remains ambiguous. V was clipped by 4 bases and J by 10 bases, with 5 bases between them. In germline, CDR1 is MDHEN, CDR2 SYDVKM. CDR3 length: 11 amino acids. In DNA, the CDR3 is TGTGCCAGCAGTTATTTGTCACCCCTCCACTTT. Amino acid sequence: CASSYLSPLHF. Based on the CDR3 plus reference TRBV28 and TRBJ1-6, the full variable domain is DVKVTQSSRYLVKRTGEKVFLECVQDMDHENMFWYRQDPGLGLRLIYFSYDVKMKEKGDIPEGYSVSREKKERFSLILESASTNQTSMYLCASSYLSPLHFGNGTRLTVT.

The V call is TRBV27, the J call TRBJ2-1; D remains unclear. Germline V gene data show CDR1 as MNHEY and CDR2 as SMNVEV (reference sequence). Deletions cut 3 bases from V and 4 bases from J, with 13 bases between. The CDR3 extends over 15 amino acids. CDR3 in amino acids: CASSLTAWPYNEQFF. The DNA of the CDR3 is TGTGCCAGCAGTTTGACTGCATGGCCTTACAATGAGCAGTTCTTC.

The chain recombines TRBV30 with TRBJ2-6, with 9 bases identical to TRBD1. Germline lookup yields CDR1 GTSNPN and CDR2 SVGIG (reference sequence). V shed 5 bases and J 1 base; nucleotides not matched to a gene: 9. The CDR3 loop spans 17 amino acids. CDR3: CAWVPGQGFSGANVLTF. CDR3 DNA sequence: TGTGCCTGGGTACCGGGACAGGGTTTTTCTGGGGCCAACGTCCTGACTTTC.